The 20 T cell receptor beta chains presented below share a single source sample, sequenced in a study of a mutant IDH1 vaccine in newly diagnosed glioma. Time point meaning: week 5, during vaccination. Every vaccine dose comprised 300 ug of mutant IDH1 20-mer peptide plus topical imiquimod. No antigen has been identified for these receptors. Assay: immunoSEQ multiplex PCR; the TCRdb copy retains only in-frame clones and omits some. The sample lists tens of thousands of clones, 78% seen once, with around 5.3% in the top ten. Here the sequenced sample was PBMCs, taken from a glioma patient whose treatment included an IDH1 peptide vaccine. The origin of the receptors is a man in his forties or fifties with glioma.

The rearrangement joins TRBV18 to TRBJ1-6; D remains unclear. Germline V lookup: CDR1 KGHSH, CDR2 LQKENI. The CDR3 loop spans 15 amino acids. V lost 0 bases, J lost 8 bases, and 11 bases lay in between. DNA for the CDR3: TGTGCCAGCTCACCACCGTCTGTGACTTATTCACCCCTCCACTTT. The encoded protein is CASSPPSVTYSPLHF.

The chain recombines TRBV7-9 with TRBJ1-6, with D unclear. CDR1 and CDR2 (germline): SEHNR, FQNEAQ (reference sequence). Trimming left V 0 bases short and J 2 bases short, with 14 bases between. The CDR3 runs 18 residues. The CDR3 here is CASSLAAGYGPYNSPLHF. The CDR3 DNA reads as TGTGCCAGCAGCTTAGCGGCCGGGTATGGCCCCTATAATTCACCCCTCCACTTT. The whole variable domain, remainder taken from reference TRBV7-9 and TRBJ1-6, is DTGVSQNPRHKITKRGQNVTFRCDPISEHNRLYWYRQTLGQGPEFLTYFQNEAQLEKSRLLSDRFSAERPKGSFSTLEIQRTEQGDSAMYLCASSLAAGYGPYNSPLHFGNGTRLTVT.

A single count supports this clone. J is TRBJ1-2 and V is TRBV18; TRBD1 matches 8 bases. The V segment lost 1 base and the J segment 8 bases; nucleotides outside the gene matches: 6. CDR3 length: 14 residues. Per the germline V gene, CDR1 is KGHSH and CDR2 is LQKENI. CDR3 loop: CASSPLGQEEGYTF. In nucleotides, the CDR3 is TGTGCCAGCTCACCACTGGGACAGGAGGAAGGCTACACCTTC.

The V and J genes are TRBV6-5 and TRBJ2-2, with TRBD2 as a possible D gene (6 bases). From germline, CDR1 is MNHEY and CDR2 SVGAGI. V dropped 6 bases and J dropped 4 bases, with 15 bases sitting between them. The CDR3 totals 15 residues. The CDR3 is CASSPGTAVTGELFF. As DNA, the CDR3 is TGTGCCAGCAGCCCTGGGACTGCAGTCACCGGGGAGCTGTTTTTT.

This clone was recorded a few times. The genes are TRBV7-8 and TRBJ2-2; perhaps TRBD1 as D (6 bases). The V gene's germline CDR1 is SGHVS and CDR2 FQNEAQ. CDR3 size: 15 residues. V was pared by 6 bases and J by 1 base, with 12 bases between. For the CDR3, the DNA is TGTGCCAGCAGACCCGGGACACTGAACACCGGGGAGCTGTTTTTT. Residues: CASRPGTLNTGELFF.

This sequence joins TRBV27 and TRBJ1-1; D might be TRBD1 (5 bases). Trimming took 7 bases from V and 0 from J, leaving 15 bases between them. The CDR3 is made up of 15 amino acids. The germline gives CDR1 MNHEY, CDR2 SMNVEV (reference sequence). The CDR3 sequence: CASIPGGSLNTEAFF. The CDR3, as DNA: TGTGCCAGCATCCCTGGGGGTTCTCTGAACACTGAAGCTTTCTTT.

A few counts support this clone. The V and J genes are TRBV19 and TRBJ1-2, with D perhaps matching TRBD1 (5 bases). The V and J ends lost 3 bases and 1 base respectively, with 12 bases between them. The CDR3 consists of 15 residues. The germline CDR1 and CDR2 sequences are LNHDA and SQIVND (reference sequence). The CDR3: CASSIGQGFNYGYTF. In DNA form, the CDR3 reads TGTGCCAGTAGTATCGGGCAGGGCTTTAACTATGGCTACACCTTC.

The chain recombines TRBV7-2 with TRBJ2-3; D is perhaps TRBD1 (7 bases). The germline V gene encodes CDR1 SGHTA and CDR2 FQGNSA. The V and J ends lost 5 bases and 2 bases respectively, with 14 bases between them. CDR3 length: 15 amino acids. The CDR3 is CASSRRGDDTDTQYF. The CDR3 nucleotides read TGTGCCAGCAGCCGCAGGGGGGATGACACAGATACGCAGTATTTT. The full variable domain, with the rest looked up from reference TRBV7-2 and TRBJ2-3, is GAGVSQSPSNKVTEKGKDVELRCDPISGHTALYWYRQSLGQGLEFLIYFQGNSAPDKSGLPSDRFSAERTGGSVSTLTIQRTQQEDSAVYLCASSRRGDDTDTQYFGPGTRLTVL.

V usage is TRBV6-5 and J usage is TRBJ2-5, with 9 bases lining up with TRBD2. This CDR3 region has 15 residues. Germline CDR1 reads MNHEY; CDR2 reads SVGAGI. The trim removed 0 bases at V and 5 bases at J, leaving 4 bases unmatched. The CDR3 region has the DNA TGTGCCAGCAGTTACTCGGCGGGGGGGCCTGAGACCCAGTACTTC. Translating gives CASSYSAGGPETQYF.

This clone was seen only once. V gene TRBV9 combines with J gene TRBJ2-5; D assignment may be TRBD1 or TRBD2 (5 bases each). The CDR3 is made up of 14 amino acids. The ends were cut back, 6 bases at V and 1 base at J, with 13 bases in the middle. CDR1 and CDR2 (germline): SGDLS, YYNGEE. CDR3 in amino acids: CASTPGPFQETQYF. CDR3 bases: TGTGCCAGCACCCCGGGGCCTTTCCAAGAGACCCAGTACTTC.

The V gene is TRBV11-2, the J gene TRBJ2-7; D may be TRBD2 (5 bases). The germline V and J ends were trimmed by 4 bases and 3 bases, with 10 bases remaining between them. The CDR3 totals 13 residues. Germline CDR1 and CDR2: SGHAT and FQNNGV. As DNA, the CDR3 is TGTGCCAGCAGCTCCGGACTGTACTACGAGCAGTACTTC. It specifies CASSSGLYYEQYF.

V usage is TRBV9 and J usage is TRBJ1-5; D is ambiguous. Germline CDR1 reads SGDLS; CDR2 reads YYNGEE. The CDR3 spans 15 residues. Between the trimmed V and J ends, which lost 0 bases and 0 bases, there was a span of 7 bases. The CDR3 DNA follows: TGTGCCAGCAGCGTAGGCGGAGATAGCAATCAGCCCCAGCATTTT. Protein sequence: CASSVGGDSNQPQHF.

This rearrangement joins TRBV10-3 to TRBJ2-2; 10 bases align to TRBD1. V dropped 11 bases and J dropped 3; count of bases not matched to a gene: 6. The CDR3 is 14 residues long. Germline V lookup: CDR1 ENHRY, CDR2 SYGVKD. This CDR3 reads CAYRTGGDTGELFF. CDR3 nucleotide sequence: TGTGCCTACAGGACAGGGGGGGACACCGGGGAGCTGTTTTTT.

The V and J genes are TRBV2 and TRBJ1-5; 8 positions agree with TRBD1. Germline CDR1 is SNHLY and CDR2 is FYNNEI. This CDR3 spans 14 amino acids. V shed 6 bases, J shed 4 bases, and the junction held 5 bases outside the gene matches. The CDR3 here is CASSGQGKNQPQHF. In DNA, the CDR3 is TGTGCCAGCAGCGGACAGGGTAAGAATCAGCCCCAGCATTTT.

The rearrangement links TRBV18 to TRBJ1-3; unclear D gene. Trimming removed 3 bases from V and 4 bases from J, with 16 bases in between. Germline assignment: CDR1 KGHSH and CDR2 LQKENI. The CDR3 contains 16 residues. Here the CDR3 reads CASSPNPGSGGNTIYF. CDR3 DNA: TGTGCCAGCTCACCTAACCCCGGGTCCGGAGGAAACACCATATATTTT.

The J gene is TRBJ2-7, the V gene TRBV27; 7 nucleotides match TRBD1. There are 17 residues in the CDR3. The germline V gene encodes CDR1 MNHEY and CDR2 SMNVEV (reference sequence). Trimming removed 6 bases from V and 0 bases from J; junction bases left unmatched: 14. CDR3 sequence (DNA): TGTGCCAGCAGCTTTGGCCGGGACAGTGTTATCTCCTACGAGCAGTACTTC. It codes for CASSFGRDSVISYEQYF.

CDR3 sequence (DNA): TGTGCCAGCAGCCCCCGGGCGGGGGAGACCCAGTACTTC. Translation: CASSPRAGETQYF. This chain uses TRBV7-2 with TRBJ2-5; perhaps TRBD2 as D (6 bases). Deletions cut 5 bases from V and 5 bases from J, with 12 bases between. The CDR3 contains 13 residues. Germline V CDR1 and CDR2: SGHTA, FQGNSA.

The chain has TRBV7-8 and TRBJ2-7, with D unresolved. Germline-derived CDR1 and CDR2 are SGHVS and FQNEAQ. V was pared by 6 bases and J by 3 bases, with 6 bases between. The CDR3 extends over 11 amino acids. This CDR3 reads CASRQDYEQYF. The CDR3 nucleotides read TGTGCCAGCAGGCAGGACTACGAGCAGTACTTC.

This chain connects TRBV6-1 to TRBJ2-5; D may be TRBD1 (5 bases). Germline assignment: CDR1 MNHNS and CDR2 SASEGT. V lost 11 bases, J lost 2 bases, and 18 bases lay in between. This CDR3 has 14 residues. The CDR3 is CACLSDRRQETQYF. The CDR3 DNA follows: TGTGCCTGCCTTAGTGACAGAAGACAAGAGACCCAGTACTTC.

The V and J genes are TRBV27 and TRBJ2-5; TRBD1 agrees at 7 bases. The trim removed 5 bases at V and 4 bases at J, leaving 4 bases unmatched. The CDR3 extends over 13 amino acids. Germline V gene sequence: CDR1 MNHEY, CDR2 SMNVEV (reference sequence). CDR3 in DNA: TGTGCCAGCAGTCCGAGACAGGGAGAGACCCAGTACTTC. Protein product: CASSPRQGETQYF.